This T cell receptor (beta chain) emerged from a study of T cell responses to AZD1222 COVID-19 vaccine. Assay: immunoSEQ multiplex PCR; the TCRdb copy retains only in-frame clones and omits some. The sample lists 110,000 or so clones; approximately 89% were seen once. This CDR3 spans 15 amino acids. The germline V gene has CDR1 KGHDR and CDR2 SFDVKD. Trimming stripped 4 bases from V and 1 base from J, with 12 bases between. Sequencing used peripheral blood, obtained 28 days after the second AZD1222 dose. This clonotype was sampled from an adult who received the AZD1222 COVID-19 vaccine. This rearrangement joins TRBV24-1 to TRBJ1-1; D may be TRBD1 (6 bases). The CDR3 DNA is TGTGCCACCAGTGAGTCCGGGACAACGAACACTGAAGCTTTCTTT. Amino acids: CATSESGTTNTEAFF.